This record concerns one TCR beta chain sequence. Its target is unknown. TCRdb fed the 5' RACE reads into MiXCR, producing one record per CDR3 protein. This sample yields some 500,000 distinct CDR3 sequences, of which approximately 15% are seen a single time; around 0.52% belongs to the top ten. CDR1 SNHLY and CDR2 FYNNEI come from the germline V gene. V gave up 10 bases and J gave up 6 bases; unmatched junction bases: 19. CDR3 size: 18 residues. This sample was taken from a study of identical twins. Findings and limits, study-wide: In monozygotic twins, models underestimated the sharing of out-of-frame TCR alpha. In zero-insertion analyses, partial confounding could arise from invariant MAIT and iNKT cells. Without tracking the same donors, conclusions rested on cross-sectional statistical analysis. Sequences that were out-of-frame, alpha and twin-shared displayed an excess of low generation probability.

Another study also made use of these data, one on yellow fever vaccine responses in identical twins.

Sample: CD4+ T cells sorted from blood. The sequence was obtained from a woman aged 18-35 years in good health. This sequence joins TRBV2 and TRBJ2-3; 13 nucleotides agree with TRBD2. The CDR3 sequence: CATFRRTSGSLEGDTQYF. CDR3 coding DNA: TGTGCCACCTTTCGCAGGACTAGCGGGAGTCTAGAGGGGGATACGCAGTATTTT.